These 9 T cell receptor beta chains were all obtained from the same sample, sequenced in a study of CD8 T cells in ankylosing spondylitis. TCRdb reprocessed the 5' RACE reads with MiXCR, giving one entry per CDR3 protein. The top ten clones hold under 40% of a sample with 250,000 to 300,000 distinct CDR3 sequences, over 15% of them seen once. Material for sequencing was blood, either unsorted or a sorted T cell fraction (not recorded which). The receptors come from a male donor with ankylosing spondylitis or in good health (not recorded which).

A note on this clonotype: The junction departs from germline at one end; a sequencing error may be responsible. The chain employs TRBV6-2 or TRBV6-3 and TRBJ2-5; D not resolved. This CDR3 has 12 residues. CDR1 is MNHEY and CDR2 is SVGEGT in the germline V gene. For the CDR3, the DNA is TGTGCCAGCGGAACAAGCCAAGAGATCCAGTACTTC. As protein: CASGTSQEIQYF.

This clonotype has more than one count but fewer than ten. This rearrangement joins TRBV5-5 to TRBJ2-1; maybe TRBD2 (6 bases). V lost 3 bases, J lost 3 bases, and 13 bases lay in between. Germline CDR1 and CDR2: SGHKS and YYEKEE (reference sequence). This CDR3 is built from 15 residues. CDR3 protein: CASSSGSGDYNEQFF. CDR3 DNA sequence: TGTGCCAGCAGCTCCGGGTCGGGGGACTACAATGAGCAGTTCTTC. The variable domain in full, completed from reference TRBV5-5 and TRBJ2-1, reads DAGVTQSPTHLIKTRGQQVTLRCSPISGHKSVSWYQQVLGQGPQFIFQYYEKEERGRGNFPDRFSARQFPNYSSELNVNALLLGDSALYLCASSSGSGDYNEQFFGPGTRLTVL.

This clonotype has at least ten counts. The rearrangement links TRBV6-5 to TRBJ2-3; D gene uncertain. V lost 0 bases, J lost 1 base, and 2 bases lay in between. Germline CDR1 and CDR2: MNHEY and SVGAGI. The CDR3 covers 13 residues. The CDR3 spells CASSYSGTDTQYF. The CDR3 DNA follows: TGTGCCAGCAGTTACTCTGGCACAGATACGCAGTATTTT.

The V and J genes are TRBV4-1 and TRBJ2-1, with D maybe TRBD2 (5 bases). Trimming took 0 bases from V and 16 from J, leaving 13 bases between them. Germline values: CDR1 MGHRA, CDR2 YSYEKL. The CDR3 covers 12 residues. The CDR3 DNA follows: TGCGCCAGCAGCCAAGATTTCCGGGAATCATTCTTC. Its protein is CASSQDFRESFF.

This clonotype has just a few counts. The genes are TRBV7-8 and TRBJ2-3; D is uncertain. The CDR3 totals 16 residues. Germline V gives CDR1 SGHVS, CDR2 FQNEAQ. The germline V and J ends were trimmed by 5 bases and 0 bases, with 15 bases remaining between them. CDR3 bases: TGTGCCAGCAGCACCCTTGACATCTCTAGCACAGATACGCAGTATTTT. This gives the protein CASSTLDISSTDTQYF. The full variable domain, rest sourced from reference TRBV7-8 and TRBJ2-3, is GAGVSQSPRYKVAKRGQDVALRCDPISGHVSLFWYQQALGQGPEFLTYFQNEAQLDKSGLPSDRFFAERPEGSVSTLKIQRTQQEDSAVYLCASSTLDISSTDTQYFGPGTRLTVL.

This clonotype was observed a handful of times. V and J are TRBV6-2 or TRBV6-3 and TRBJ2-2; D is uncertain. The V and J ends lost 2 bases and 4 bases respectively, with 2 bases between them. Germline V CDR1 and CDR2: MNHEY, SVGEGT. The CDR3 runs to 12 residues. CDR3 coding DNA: TGTGCCAGCAGTTACCTCACCGGGGAGCTGTTTTTT. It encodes CASSYLTGELFF.

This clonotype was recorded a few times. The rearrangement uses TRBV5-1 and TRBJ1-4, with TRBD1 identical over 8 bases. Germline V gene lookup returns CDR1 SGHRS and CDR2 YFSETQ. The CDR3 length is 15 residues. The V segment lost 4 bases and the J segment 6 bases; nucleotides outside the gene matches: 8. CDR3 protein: CASSPEVGQDEKLFF. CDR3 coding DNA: TGCGCCAGCAGCCCTGAAGTGGGACAGGATGAAAAACTGTTTTTT.

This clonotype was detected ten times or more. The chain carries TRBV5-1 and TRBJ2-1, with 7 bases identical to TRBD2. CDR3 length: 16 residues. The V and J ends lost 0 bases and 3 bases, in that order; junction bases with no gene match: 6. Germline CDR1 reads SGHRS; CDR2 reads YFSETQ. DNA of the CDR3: TGCGCCAGCAGCTTGGAGTCGGGGGGTAGCTACAATGAGCAGTTCTTC. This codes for CASSLESGGSYNEQFF.

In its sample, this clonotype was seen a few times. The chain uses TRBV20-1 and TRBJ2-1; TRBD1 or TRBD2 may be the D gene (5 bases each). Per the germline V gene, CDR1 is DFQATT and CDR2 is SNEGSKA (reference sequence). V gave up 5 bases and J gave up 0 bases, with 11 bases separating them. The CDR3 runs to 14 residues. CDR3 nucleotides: TGCAGTGCTCCGGGACCCGACTCCTACAATGAGCAGTTCTTC. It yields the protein CSAPGPDSYNEQFF.